Sequencing of this TCR beta chain was carried out in a study of early T cells in non-severe SARS-CoV-2 infection (dated by TCRdb to the early 2020s). Turning to the overall study: Because TCR sequencing was done on bulk RNA from unsorted whole blood, the alpha and beta chains could not be paired.

A case-control design nested within a healthcare worker cohort in London, UK, was used, with weekly nasopharyngeal swab PCR tests and blood sampling performed. Between 23 and 31 March 2020, the week of the UK lockdown, healthcare workers were enrolled and then followed up weekly for as long as 16 weeks. Library preparation employed 5' RACE. Sequencing relied on a NextSeq 500. In the TCR library protocol, unique molecular identifiers were attached to individual cDNA molecules to correct for PCR bias and sequencing error. TCR alpha and beta chains were both sequenced, and the abundances of alpha and beta sequences in each sample were closely correlated with each other. As for the original processing: Decombinator V4 was used to perform V gene, J gene and CDR3 annotation of TCR sequences. Expanded TCRs were defined as changing significantly between any two time points under a Poisson model with p below 0.0001. TCR abundances were normalised to the total number of TCRs sequenced per sample and expressed as counts per million. MAIT TCRs were defined by TRAV1-2 paired with TRAJ12, TRAJ20 or TRAJ33, and iNKT TCRs by TRAV10 paired with TRAJ18. VDJdb, accessed 1 November 2021, was searched for CMV, EBV and SARS-CoV-2 annotated TCRs, with TCRs annotated for multiple antigens excluded. TCRdb reanalyzed the raw reads on its own, using fastp at Q25 for trimming and MiXCR for clone calling, and kept in-frame beta chains. Each record represents a unique CDR3 protein, reported with the most common genes and DNA among its rows. These V and J calls rely on TCRdb rather than the paper's analysis. The sample data list tens of thousands of distinct CDR3 sequences, and more than 10% of these were observed just once. More than 4.5% of the sample belongs to the ten largest clones.

Overall results and qualifications from the work: VDJdb matching was skewed toward anti-spike CD8 responses and likely underestimated virus-specific expansions, missing private and CD4 specificities.

CDR1 and CDR2 (KGHSH, LQKENI) derive from the germline V gene. Trimming at the junction amounts to 6 bases on V and 4 bases on J, and the germline ends lie 12 bases apart. Measured from the cysteine to the phenylalanine, the CDR3 is 14 residues long. Only CDR3 DNA remains: 42 bases, in frame from the first base. Many counts were recorded for this clonotype. Its antigen target is currently unknown. No much larger clone exists at a distance of one base, and base qualities are not known. The sequence joins TRBV18 to TRBJ1-4; TRBD1 is a weak D gene call, 5 bases matching. The sample was whole blood. This clonotype was obtained from an adult who was a healthcare worker with PCR-confirmed SARS-CoV-2 infection or an uninfected control (not recorded which). CDR3 region: CASSVDRLNEKLFF. The DNA is TGTGCCAGCTCCGTCGACAGACTTAATGAAAAACTGTTTTTT. The CDR3, completed at both ends by the reference TRBV18 and TRBJ1-4 genes, gives the full variable domain NAGVMQNPRHLVRRRGQEARLRCSPMKGHSHVYWYRQLPEEGLKFMVYLQKENIIDESGMPKERFSAEFPKEGPSILRIQQVVRGDSAAYFCASSVDRLNEKLFFGSGTQLSVL.